This entry concerns a single T cell receptor (beta chain). This record comes from a study of blood T cell repertoires in COVID-19. Study at large: COVID-19 samples from acute and convalescent phases originated in the United States, Italy and Spain. In each case, the material was cDNA or gDNA derived from T cells, B-cell-depleted T cells, or PBMCs.

Assay: immunoSEQ multiplex PCR; the TCRdb copy retains only in-frame clones and omits some. The profile shows under 350,000 clones, about 93% of them singletons. This CDR3 comprises 14 residues. Between the trimmed V and J ends, which lost 4 bases and 4 bases, there was a span of 13 bases. Looked up from germline, CDR1 is WSHSY and CDR2 is SAAADI. The sequenced sample consisted of peripheral blood. The clonotype was recovered from a woman aged 25 to 39 with COVID-19, enrolled during active disease. This sequence joins TRBV10-2 and TRBJ1-2; D perhaps matches TRBD1 (6 bases). Here the CDR3 reads CASSAPGQSYGYTF. CDR3 DNA: TGCGCCAGCAGTGCCCCGGGACAAAGCTATGGCTACACCTTC.